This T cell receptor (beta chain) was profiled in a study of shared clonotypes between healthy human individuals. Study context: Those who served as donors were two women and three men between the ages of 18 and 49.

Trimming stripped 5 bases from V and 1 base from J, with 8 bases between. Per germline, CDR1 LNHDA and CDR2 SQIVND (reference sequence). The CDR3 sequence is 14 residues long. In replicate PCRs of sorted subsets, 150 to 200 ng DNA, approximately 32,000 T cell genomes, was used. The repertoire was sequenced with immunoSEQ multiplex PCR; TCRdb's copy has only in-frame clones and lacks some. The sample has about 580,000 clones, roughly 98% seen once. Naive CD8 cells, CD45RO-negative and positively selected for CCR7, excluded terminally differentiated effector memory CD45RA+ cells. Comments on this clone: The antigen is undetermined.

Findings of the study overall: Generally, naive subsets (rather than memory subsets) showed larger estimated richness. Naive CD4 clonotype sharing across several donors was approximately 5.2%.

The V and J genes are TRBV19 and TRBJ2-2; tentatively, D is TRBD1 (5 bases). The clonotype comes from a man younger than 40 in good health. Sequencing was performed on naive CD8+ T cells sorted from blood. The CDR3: CASSLDRNTGELFF. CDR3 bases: TGTGCCAGTAGTCTCGACAGGAACACCGGGGAGCTGTTTTTT.